Shown below are 26 T cell receptor beta chains from a single sample sequenced in a study of T cell responses to AZD1222 COVID-19 vaccine. Profiled with immunoSEQ multiplex PCR; TCRdb holds only in-frame clones, not every one. The top ten hold 1.6% of the sample, which has some 130,000 clones, approximately 90% seen once. The sample consisted of peripheral blood, taken on day 0 of AZD1222 vaccination. The source is an adult in good health.

The chain is built from TRBV5-1 and TRBJ1-1; no reliable D call. V was clipped by 0 bases and J by 1 base, with 7 bases between them. Germline V CDR1 and CDR2: SGHRS, YFSETQ. The length of the CDR3 is 14 residues. The CDR3 bases are TGCGCCAGCAGCTTGGAGTCGGCGAACACTGAAGCTTTCTTT. Protein: CASSLESANTEAFF.

This clone was observed a single time. The rearrangement links TRBV3-1 (or the pseudogene TRBV3-2) to TRBJ1-2, with 8 bases identical to TRBD1. Trimming took 1 base from V and 7 from J; bases not matched to a gene: 14. CDR3 length: 17 residues. Germline V CDR1 and CDR2: LGHDT, YNNKEL (reference sequence). Here the CDR3 DNA reads TGTGCCAGCAGCCAAGCGGGCAGGGGGCGCCCCCTCGGTGGCTACACCTTC. Protein sequence: CASSQAGRGRPLGGYTF.

The sample holds one count of this clone. This rearrangement joins TRBV7-2 to TRBJ1-6; D remains unclear. The V and J ends lost 2 bases and 3 bases respectively, with 8 bases between them. CDR1 and CDR2 (germline): SGHTA, FQGNSA. This CDR3 spans 15 amino acids. This CDR3 is CASSLIQHYNSPLHF. In nucleotides, the CDR3 is TGTGCCAGCAGCTTAATCCAGCACTATAATTCACCCCTCCACTTT.

The rearrangement links TRBV4-3 to TRBJ2-7, with D unclear. V gave up 1 base and J gave up 6 bases, with 13 bases separating them. The CDR3 is made up of 14 amino acids. Germline assignment: CDR1 LGHNA and CDR2 YSLEER. The CDR3 spells CASSQGGSALEQYF. The CDR3 bases are TGCGCCAGCAGCCAAGGGGGATCAGCCCTCGAGCAGTACTTC.

CDR3 protein: CASSQRSQETQYF. The CDR3 DNA follows: TGTGCCAGCAGCCAACGGTCGCAAGAGACCCAGTACTTC. The chain links TRBV12-3 or TRBV12-4 to TRBJ2-5; D is undetermined. Trimming left V 6 bases short and J 2 bases short, with 10 bases between. The CDR3 totals 13 residues.

Of note for this clone: Other DNA sequences in this sample translate to the same CDR3. V usage is TRBV4-2 and J usage is TRBJ1-2; D not resolved. CDR1 LGHNA and CDR2 YNFKEQ come from the germline V gene. Trimming took off 3 bases at V and 1 base at J, with 6 bases between the two ends. The CDR3 has 13 amino acids. CDR3 nucleotide sequence: TGTGCCAGCAGCCAGGGAGGTAACTATGGCTACACCTTC. Encoded protein: CASSQGGNYGYTF.

J is TRBJ2-7 and V is TRBV7-9; D perhaps matches TRBD1 (5 bases). Germline CDR1 SEHNR, CDR2 FQNEAQ (reference sequence). Deletions cut 2 bases from V and 6 bases from J, with 17 bases between. This CDR3 is built from 15 residues. The chain's CDR3 is CASSLMRLRAGEQYF. The CDR3 DNA is TGTGCCAGCAGCTTAATGCGCCTCAGGGCAGGCGAGCAGTACTTC.

The V gene is TRBV3-1 (or the pseudogene TRBV3-2), the J gene TRBJ1-1; D uncertain. The CDR3 is 14 residues long. From germline, CDR1 is LGHDT and CDR2 YNNKEL (reference sequence). V was cut by 5 bases and J by 0 bases, with 10 bases left in between. CDR3 loop: CASSKDGLNTEAFF. CDR3 bases: TGTGCCAGCAGCAAGGACGGTTTGAACACTGAAGCTTTCTTT.

This clone came up once. J is TRBJ2-1 and V is TRBV11-2; D tentatively reads TRBD1 or TRBD2 (5 bases each). CDR3 length: 16 residues. Germline CDR1 reads SGHAT; CDR2 reads FQNNGV. Trimming removed 5 bases from V and 9 bases from J, with 23 bases in between. The CDR3, as DNA: TGTGCCAGCAGCACCTCCGCAACCTTGGGGGTCCGTGAGCAGTTCTTC. Its translation is CASSTSATLGVREQFF.

With respect to this clone: The sample holds other DNA sequences that translate to the same CDR3. This chain links TRBV5-5 with TRBJ1-1, with a possible D match to TRBD1 (5 bases). This CDR3 spans 14 amino acids. CDR1 and CDR2 from the germline V gene are SGHKS and YYEKEE (reference sequence). V shed 2 bases and J shed 1 base, with 9 bases lying between them. This CDR3 is CASSLSGGNTEAFF. For the CDR3, the DNA is TGTGCCAGCAGCTTAAGTGGGGGGAACACTGAAGCTTTCTTT.

This clone was seen once. V and J are TRBV6-4 and TRBJ2-1, with 9 bases aligning to TRBD2. The CDR3 is made up of 15 amino acids. Looked up from germline, CDR1 is MRHNA and CDR2 is SNTAGT. V lost 2 bases and J lost 2; bases outside the gene matches: 1. CDR3 in amino acids: CASSDRTSAYNEQFF. In DNA, the CDR3 is TGTGCCAGCAGTGACCGGACTAGCGCCTACAATGAGCAGTTCTTC.

This chain connects TRBV5-1 to TRBJ1-2; possible D gene TRBD1, 6 bases. V was shortened by 5 bases and J by 4 bases, with 18 bases between the two germline ends. Looked up from germline, CDR1 is SGHRS and CDR2 is YFSETQ. This CDR3 has 15 residues. Here the CDR3 DNA reads TGCGCCAGCAGTCTTTCGGGGGGCACCTCCTATGGCTACACCTTC. This encodes CASSLSGGTSYGYTF. The full variable domain, completed using reference TRBV5-1 and TRBJ1-2, is KAGVTQTPRYLIKTRGQQVTLSCSPISGHRSVSWYQQTPGQGLQFLFEYFSETQRNKGNFPGRFSGRQFSNSRSEMNVSTLELGDSALYLCASSLSGGTSYGYTFGSGTRLTVV.

This rearrangement joins TRBV5-6 to TRBJ1-1, with D possibly being TRBD1 (5 bases). The CDR3 runs to 14 residues. Trimming removed 0 bases from V and 5 bases from J, with 11 bases in between. Germline V gene lookup returns CDR1 SGHDT and CDR2 YYEEEE. The CDR3: CASSLGPEGTEAFF. In DNA, the CDR3 is TGTGCCAGCAGCTTGGGGCCAGAGGGGACTGAAGCTTTCTTT.

CDR3 nucleotides: TGTGCCAGCAGTTTGGGACTAGCGCGAATAAATGAGCAGTTCTTC. The encoded protein is CASSLGLARINEQFF. This chain links TRBV28 with TRBJ2-1, with 10 bases fitting TRBD2. The ends lost 3 bases at V and 7 bases at J; junction bases unmatched: 6. This CDR3 region has 15 residues. Per the germline V gene, CDR1 is MDHEN and CDR2 is SYDVKM.

This clone has just one count. The rearrangement links TRBV20-1 to TRBJ1-2; no clear D gene. This CDR3 region has 13 residues. Per the germline V gene, CDR1 is DFQATT and CDR2 is SNEGSKA (reference sequence). V gave up 3 bases and J gave up 2 bases, with 10 bases separating them. CDR3 in DNA: TGCAGTGCTAGTCATGGCAGGAACTATGGCTACACCTTC. It encodes CSASHGRNYGYTF.

J is TRBJ1-4 and V is TRBV6-6, with TRBD1 matching over 7 bases. Germline V lookup: CDR1 MNHNY, CDR2 SVGAGI (reference sequence). The CDR3 is 16 amino acids. The V gene end was trimmed by 6 bases and the J gene end by 11 bases; junction bases not matched to a gene: 18. CDR3 loop: CASSQLGGTAPSKLFF. CDR3 DNA: TGTGCCAGCAGCCAGTTAGGCGGGACAGCCCCCAGTAAACTGTTTTTT.

A single count supports this clone. This chain connects TRBV29-1 to TRBJ1-4; D might be TRBD1 (5 bases). The CDR3 sequence is 15 residues long. The V gene lost 6 bases and the J gene lost 2 bases, with 16 bases spanning the gap. The germline V gene encodes CDR1 SQVTM and CDR2 ANQGSEA. In DNA form, the CDR3 reads TGCAGCGTGGGGGGTGGACATCACACTAATGAAAAACTGTTTTTT. Amino acid sequence: CSVGGGHHTNEKLFF. The whole variable domain, filled in from reference TRBV29-1 and TRBJ1-4, reads SAVISQKPSRDICQRGTSLTIQCQVDSQVTMMFWYRQQPGQSLTLIATANQGSEATYESGFVIDKFPISRPNLTFSTLTVSNMSPEDSSIYLCSVGGGHHTNEKLFFGSGTQLSVL.

The rearrangement joins TRBV2 to TRBJ1-2; no reliable D call. This CDR3 comprises 13 residues. The V gene's germline CDR1 is SNHLY and CDR2 FYNNEI. The ends were cut back, 6 bases at V and 4 bases at J, with 12 bases in the middle. This chain's CDR3 is CASSAAEFYGYTF. CDR3 in DNA: TGTGCCAGCAGCGCGGCCGAATTCTATGGCTACACCTTC.

The J gene is TRBJ2-3, the V gene TRBV11-3, with D unclear. CDR1 is SGHNT and CDR2 is YENEEA in the germline V gene. The V end lost 5 bases, the J end lost 2 bases, and 5 bases lay between the germline ends. The CDR3 has 12 amino acids. CDR3 amino acids: CASSEDTDTQYF. The CDR3 DNA sequence: TGTGCCAGCAGCGAGGACACAGATACGCAGTATTTT.

The rearrangement links TRBV5-1 to TRBJ1-1, with 7 bases fitting TRBD1. The V segment lost 0 bases and the J segment 5 bases; nucleotides outside the gene matches: 4. The germline CDR1 and CDR2 sequences are SGHRS and YFSETQ. The CDR3 is 14 amino acids. CDR3 residues: CASSLGAGGTEAFF. As DNA, the CDR3 is TGCGCCAGCAGCTTGGGGGCAGGGGGGACTGAAGCTTTCTTT.

The chain is built from TRBV4-3 and TRBJ1-2; weak D call: TRBD1 (5 bases). Germline V lookup: CDR1 LGHNA, CDR2 YSLEER. Trimming took 1 base from V and 2 from J, leaving 11 bases between them. The CDR3 extends over 15 amino acids. CDR3 residues: CASSQARAGNYGYTF. The DNA of the CDR3 is TGCGCCAGCAGCCAAGCTAGGGCAGGGAACTATGGCTACACCTTC.

CDR3 DNA sequence: TGTGCCAGCTCATGGGGGACAGAGTACAATGAGCAGTTCTTC. Its translation: CASSWGTEYNEQFF. The rearrangement links TRBV18 to TRBJ2-1; 7 bases agree with TRBD1. CDR1 and CDR2 (germline): KGHSH, LQKENI. V dropped 5 bases and J dropped 4; count of bases not matched to a gene: 5. The CDR3 is made up of 14 amino acids.

This chain connects TRBV7-7 to TRBJ2-1; TRBD2 aligns across 10 bases. Germline V gene sequence: CDR1 SSHAT, CDR2 FNYEAQ (reference sequence). The J segment lost 4 bases and the V segment lost 1 base, leaving 4 bases of the junction unmatched. CDR3 size: 16 residues. Written as DNA, the CDR3 is TGTGCCAGCAGCTTAGGGCGTAGCGGGGGGTACAATGAGCAGTTCTTC. As protein: CASSLGRSGGYNEQFF.

The rearrangement joins TRBV9 to TRBJ1-3; D perhaps matches TRBD1 (5 bases). This CDR3 region has 14 residues. Germline V CDR1 and CDR2: SGDLS, YYNGEE. Trimming shortened V by 0 bases and J by 4 bases, and 8 bases separated the two germline ends. CDR3 bases: TGTGCCAGCAGCGTAGGACGGGGCGGAAACACCATATATTTT. Its translation: CASSVGRGGNTIYF.

The chain links TRBV4-2 to TRBJ2-7, with a possible D match to TRBD1 (6 bases). With 3 bases removed from V and 1 base from J, the gap between germline ends came to 13 bases. There are 15 residues in the CDR3. Germline V gene data show CDR1 as LGHNA and CDR2 as YNFKEQ. CDR3 region: CASSQEPTGSYEQYF. The CDR3 DNA sequence: TGTGCCAGCAGCCAGGAACCGACAGGTTCCTACGAGCAGTACTTC.

The CDR3, as DNA: TGTGCCAGCAGCGTAGCTCAAACAGGGTCTGGAAACACCATATATTTT. Translated: CASSVAQTGSGNTIYF. This sequence joins TRBV9 and TRBJ1-3; possible D gene TRBD1, 6 bases. The CDR3 totals 16 residues. Deletions cut 0 bases from V and 1 base from J, with 11 bases between. Germline CDR1 is SGDLS and CDR2 is YYNGEE.